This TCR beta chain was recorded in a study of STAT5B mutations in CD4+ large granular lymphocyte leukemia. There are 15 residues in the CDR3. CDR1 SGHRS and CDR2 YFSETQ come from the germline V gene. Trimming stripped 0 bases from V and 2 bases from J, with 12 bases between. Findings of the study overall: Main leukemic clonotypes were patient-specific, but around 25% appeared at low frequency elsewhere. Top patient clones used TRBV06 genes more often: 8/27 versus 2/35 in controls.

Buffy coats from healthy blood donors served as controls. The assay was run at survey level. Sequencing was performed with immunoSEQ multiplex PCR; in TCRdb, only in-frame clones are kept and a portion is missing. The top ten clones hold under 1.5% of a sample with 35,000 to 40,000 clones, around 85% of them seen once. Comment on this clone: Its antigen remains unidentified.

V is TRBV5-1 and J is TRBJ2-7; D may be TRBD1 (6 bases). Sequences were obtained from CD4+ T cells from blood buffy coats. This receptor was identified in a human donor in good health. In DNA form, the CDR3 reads TGCGCCAGCAGCTTGGTAACAGGGCAGGCCTACGAGCAGTACTTC. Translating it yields CASSLVTGQAYEQYF.